This T cell receptor beta chain derives from a study of cytomegalovirus exposure and HLA in healthy donors. The CDR3 is 13 amino acids. CDR1 is SGHTA, CDR2 FQGNSA, per germline. Trimming left V 4 bases short and J 0 bases short, with 6 bases between. In the PCR, 60 Vbeta and 13 Jbeta primers were used. Only in-frame clones appear in the TCRdb table, and some are missing; sequencing was by immunoSEQ multiplex PCR. The sample records 200,000 to 250,000 clones, roughly 80% being singletons. This clone came up a few times. Its antigen is unknown. Healthy donors of bone marrow made up the group. Regarding the study as a whole: Most of the CMV-associated TCR beta chains (in a later analysis) appeared to be HLA-restricted.

This sequence was found in a woman aged 40 to 50 in good health and CMV-seronegative. V is TRBV7-2 and J is TRBJ1-1; a possible D gene is TRBD1 (5 bases). The specimen was PBMCs. The chain's CDR3 is CASSSTVNTEAFF. The CDR3 nucleotides are TGTGCCAGCAGCTCGACAGTGAACACTGAAGCTTTCTTT.